The 19 T cell receptor beta chains below come from one sample, sequenced in a study of shared clonotypes between healthy human individuals. Libraries were prepared by immunoSEQ multiplex PCR; TCRdb keeps only in-frame clonotypes and omits some of them. The table includes over 1.5 million clones, 95% to 99% detected once. Sequenced material: naive CD4+ T cells sorted from blood. The subset is: CD45RA+ positively selected. The receptors come from a man aged 25 to 40 in good health.

The V and J genes are TRBV19 and TRBJ1-5; 8 nucleotides align to TRBD1. The CDR3 has 15 residues. J gave up 3 bases and V 9 bases, and 10 bases lay outside the gene matches. Germline V lookup: CDR1 LNHDA, CDR2 SQIVND (reference sequence). The CDR3 loop is CASARQGPNNQPQHF. CDR3 nucleotide sequence: TGTGCCAGCGCCCGACAGGGGCCAAACAATCAGCCCCAGCATTTT.

V and J are TRBV5-5 and TRBJ2-5; D is perhaps TRBD2 (6 bases). CDR1 SGHKS and CDR2 YYEKEE come from the germline V gene (reference sequence). Trimming removed 1 base from V and 4 bases from J, with 14 bases in between. This CDR3 comprises 15 residues. The CDR3 reads CASSLWTGAAETQYF. The CDR3 bases are TGTGCCAGCAGCTTGTGGACGGGAGCCGCAGAGACCCAGTACTTC.

The gene calls are TRBV11-2 and TRBJ1-4; possibly TRBD1 for D (5 bases). The germline V gene has CDR1 SGHAT and CDR2 FQNNGV. V was trimmed by 4 bases and J by 7 bases, leaving 10 bases between them. The CDR3 spans 13 residues. In DNA form, the CDR3 reads TGTGCCAGCAGCTCAGGGTTGGGTGAAAAACTGTTTTTT. Translating gives CASSSGLGEKLFF.

The CDR3 coding sequence is TGTGCCAGTACTCCCCGGTCCACTCTTGATACGCAGTATTTT. This sequence encodes CASTPRSTLDTQYF. The rearrangement joins TRBV19 to TRBJ2-3, with D hard to call. V gave up 7 bases and J gave up 6 bases, with 17 bases separating them. This CDR3 comprises 14 residues. Germline V gives CDR1 LNHDA, CDR2 SQIVND (reference sequence).

The chain links TRBV18 to TRBJ2-2; tentatively, D is TRBD1 (6 bases). The germline V gene encodes CDR1 KGHSH and CDR2 LQKENI. Between the trimmed V and J ends, which lost 3 bases and 5 bases, there was a span of 13 bases. This CDR3 has 15 residues. CDR3: CASSPTQQGTGELFF. For the CDR3, the DNA is TGTGCCAGCTCACCTACGCAACAGGGAACCGGGGAGCTGTTTTTT.

The rearrangement uses TRBV29-1 and TRBJ2-1; 10 bases align to TRBD2. The CDR3 has 14 residues. With V trimmed by 4 bases and J by 4 bases, 4 bases remained unmatched. CDR1 and CDR2 from the germline V gene are SQVTM and ANQGSEA. CDR3 nucleotide sequence: TGCAGCGTTGTTGTGACTAGCGGGTACAATGAGCAGTTCTTC. Translated, it gives CSVVVTSGYNEQFF.

This chain connects TRBV7-8 to TRBJ2-7; a weak D match, TRBD1 (5 bases). CDR3 length: 15 amino acids. Between the trimmed V and J ends, which lost 4 bases and 0 bases, there was a span of 13 bases. The germline gives CDR1 SGHVS, CDR2 FQNEAQ. CDR3: CASSYEQVSSYEQYF. CDR3 sequence (DNA): TGTGCCAGCAGCTACGAACAGGTATCCTCCTACGAGCAGTACTTC.

This chain links TRBV19 with TRBJ2-4; tentatively, D is TRBD2 (6 bases). V was trimmed by 7 bases and J by 0 bases, leaving 13 bases between them. Germline CDR1 LNHDA, CDR2 SQIVND (reference sequence). The CDR3 sequence is 15 residues long. The CDR3 DNA is TGTGCCAGTACCAAAGGCGGGGTAGCCAAAAACATTCAGTACTTC. This encodes CASTKGGVAKNIQYF.

This sequence joins TRBV12-5 and TRBJ2-7; unclear D gene. The CDR3 length is 13 residues. Trimming shortened V by 2 bases and J by 0 bases, and 5 bases separated the two germline ends. Per germline, CDR1 LGHNT and CDR2 FRNRAP. The DNA for the CDR3 is TGTGCTAGTGGTTTGTACGGCTCCTACGAGCAGTACTTC. Protein sequence: CASGLYGSYEQYF. The full variable domain, its missing parts supplied by reference TRBV12-5 and TRBJ2-7, is DARVTQTPRHKVTEMGQEVTMRCQPILGHNTVFWYRQTMMQGLELLAYFRNRAPLDDSGMPKDRFSAEMPDATLATLKIQPSEPRDSAVYFCASGLYGSYEQYFGPGTRLTVT.

This chain uses TRBV2 with TRBJ2-1; possibly TRBD1 or TRBD2 for D (5 bases each). The CDR3 extends over 14 amino acids. Trimming took 6 bases from V and 8 from J, leaving 17 bases between them. In germline, CDR1 is SNHLY, CDR2 FYNNEI. The CDR3 loop reads CASRRNQGTYEQFF. Written as DNA, the CDR3 is TGTGCCAGCAGACGGAACCAAGGGACCTATGAGCAGTTCTTC.

As regards this clone: Additional DNA sequences in this sample encode the identical CDR3. The chain couples TRBV28 to TRBJ2-7, with D unclear. There are 12 residues in the CDR3. The germline gives CDR1 MDHEN, CDR2 SYDVKM. The ends were cut back, 2 bases at V and 4 bases at J, with 6 bases in the middle. The CDR3 DNA reads as TGTGCCAGCAGTTTAAGTACGTACGAGCAGTACTTC. It specifies CASSLSTYEQYF.

This chain links TRBV4-1 with TRBJ2-7; TRBD2 might be the D (7 bases). This CDR3 has 16 amino acids. Trimming cost V 0 bases and J 0 bases, with 12 bases left between them. Germline V CDR1 and CDR2: MGHRA, YSYEKL. The CDR3 nucleotides read TGCGCCAGCAGCCAAGACCGAAGGGGGGGCTCCTACGAGCAGTACTTC. Its translation: CASSQDRRGGSYEQYF.

V and J are TRBV5-1 and TRBJ1-1; a weak D match, TRBD1 (6 bases). Germline CDR1 SGHRS, CDR2 YFSETQ. Trimming took off 6 bases at V and 0 bases at J, with 9 bases between the two ends. The CDR3 runs 13 residues. The CDR3 DNA reads TGCGCCAGCAACGGACAGATGAACACTGAAGCTTTCTTT. The encoded protein is CASNGQMNTEAFF.

The genes are TRBV7-9 and TRBJ1-4; TRBD1 matches at 7 bases. The CDR3 extends over 18 amino acids. CDR1 is SEHNR and CDR2 is FQNEAQ in the germline V gene (reference sequence). The J segment lost 1 base and the V segment lost 3 bases, leaving 11 bases of the junction unmatched. As DNA, the CDR3 is TGTGCCAGCAGCTTGGTCCAGGGGGAGTATGGAACTAATGAAAAACTGTTTTTT. Translated: CASSLVQGEYGTNEKLFF.

This chain uses TRBV10-3 with TRBJ1-2; a weak D match, TRBD1 (6 bases). This CDR3 contains 13 residues. CDR1 is ENHRY, CDR2 SYGVKD, per germline. The V end lost 4 bases, the J end lost 2 bases, and 8 bases lay between the germline ends. CDR3 residues: CAISVRGNYGYTF. In nucleotides, the CDR3 is TGTGCCATCAGTGTGAGGGGGAACTATGGCTACACCTTC.

The chain employs TRBV11-2 and TRBJ2-1, with D perhaps TRBD1 or TRBD2 (5 bases each). V was shortened by 6 bases and J by 6 bases, with 21 bases between the two germline ends. Germline V lookup: CDR1 SGHAT, CDR2 FQNNGV. This CDR3 comprises 16 residues. This chain's CDR3 is CASRTGRGQDGNEQFF. The CDR3 coding sequence is TGTGCCAGCAGAACAGGACGGGGCCAAGACGGCAATGAGCAGTTCTTC.

This clone appeared once. In DNA form, the CDR3 reads TGTGCCAGCACCGCGGCCGGGGCGGCCACCGGGGAGCTGTTTTTT. This encodes CASTAAGAATGELFF. The genes are TRBV7-2 and TRBJ2-2; D may be TRBD1 or TRBD2 (5 bases each). The CDR3 is 15 amino acids. CDR1 is SGHTA and CDR2 is FQGNSA in the germline V gene. V was pared by 7 bases and J by 4 bases, with 16 bases between.

The rearrangement joins TRBV5-1 to TRBJ2-2; D not resolved. The CDR3 length is 15 residues. Trimming pared 1 base from V and 0 bases from J, leaving 7 bases between. Germline lookup yields CDR1 SGHRS and CDR2 YFSETQ. The CDR3 here is CASSLYASNTGELFF. The CDR3 DNA reads as TGCGCCAGCAGCTTGTATGCGTCGAACACCGGGGAGCTGTTTTTT.

This chain links TRBV18 with TRBJ2-7; D is perhaps TRBD1 (6 bases). Trimming took 6 bases from V and 3 from J, leaving 15 bases between them. This CDR3 comprises 14 residues. The germline CDR1 and CDR2 sequences are KGHSH and LQKENI. The DNA of the CDR3 is TGTGCCAGCTCTGGACAGAGACCAAGCTACGAGCAGTACTTC. It is translated as CASSGQRPSYEQYF.